A selection of T cell receptor beta chains follows, all from one sample in a study of shared clonotypes between healthy human individuals. Profiling relied on immunoSEQ multiplex PCR, and the TCRdb table lists in-frame clones only, not all of them. The data show around 1 million clones, approximately 80% seen once. The sequenced sample was memory CD4+ T cells sorted from blood. Receptors were obtained from a man in his late teens or twenties in good health. The CDR3 runs from the conserved cysteine through the conserved F or W.

CDR3 length: 17; V gene: TRBV5-1; J gene: TRBJ2-5; CDR3 protein: CASSLFQGGGSQETQYF
CDR3 length: 16; V gene: TRBV13; J gene: TRBJ2-3; CDR3 protein: CASSRLAGASTDTQYF
CDR3 length: 16; V gene: TRBV30; J gene: TRBJ2-7; CDR3 protein: CAWGGGLTGISYEQYF
CDR3 length: 15; V gene: TRBV30; J gene: TRBJ2-2; CDR3 protein: CAWSREGANTGELFF
CDR3 length: 15; V gene: TRBV7-2; J gene: TRBJ2-2; CDR3 protein: CASNPGQGKTGELFF
CDR3 length: 15; V gene: TRBV27; J gene: TRBJ1-6; CDR3 protein: CASSPLRSYNSPLHF
CDR3 length: 12; V gene: TRBV5-1; J gene: TRBJ2-1; CDR3 protein: CASQQGANEQFF
CDR3 length: 16; V gene: TRBV7-8; J gene: TRBJ2-3; CDR3 protein: CASSEEVRASTDTQYF
CDR3 length: 16; V gene: TRBV4-3; J gene: TRBJ2-3; CDR3 protein: CASSQGERANTDTQYF
CDR3 length: 14; V gene: TRBV28; J gene: TRBJ1-1; CDR3 protein: CATEEGGSNTEAFF
CDR3 length: 14; V gene: TRBV30; J gene: TRBJ1-1; CDR3 protein: CAWTKGDRNTEAFF
CDR3 length: 16; V gene: TRBV28; J gene: TRBJ1-6; CDR3 protein: CASRMIGGGGGSPLHF
CDR3 length: 16; V gene: TRBV29-1; J gene: TRBJ2-7; CDR3 protein: CSATFPTGSFSYEQYF
CDR3 length: 12; V gene: TRBV5-4; J gene: TRBJ1-4; CDR3 protein: CASSLDTGKLFF
CDR3 length: 16; V gene: TRBV5-8; J gene: TRBJ2-2; CDR3 protein: CASSFAGTGGTGELFF
CDR3 length: 15; V gene: TRBV27; J gene: TRBJ2-1; CDR3 protein: CASSSPYRGNNEQFF
CDR3 length: 20; V gene: TRBV5-1; J gene: TRBJ2-6; CDR3 protein: CASSLERVRDRVSGANVLTF
CDR3 length: 16; V gene: TRBV19; J gene: TRBJ2-2; CDR3 protein: CASTLQGGRFAGELFF
CDR3 length: 17; V gene: TRBV19; J gene: TRBJ2-3; CDR3 protein: CASSPRKDWNSTDTQYF
CDR3 length: 14; V gene: TRBV4-3; J gene: TRBJ2-5; CDR3 protein: CASSQDGRAETQYF
CDR3 length: 13; V gene: TRBV5-1; J gene: TRBJ1-1; CDR3 protein: CASSSETGGRAFF
CDR3 length: 14; V gene: TRBV7-8; J gene: TRBJ2-7; CDR3 protein: CASSLQGWMYEQYF
CDR3 length: 13; V gene: TRBV27; J gene: TRBJ2-7; CDR3 protein: CASAYGLSYEQYF
CDR3 length: 15; V gene: TRBV21-1; J gene: TRBJ2-1; CDR3 protein: CASSRKPSRHNEQFF
CDR3 length: 16; V gene: TRBV5-1; J gene: TRBJ2-3; CDR3 protein: CASSPGGSLATDTQYF
CDR3 length: 13; V gene: TRBV19; J gene: TRBJ1-5; CDR3 protein: CASSWTDYQPQHF
CDR3 length: 14; V gene: TRBV6-6; J gene: TRBJ2-2; CDR3 protein: CASSPLAVSGELFF
CDR3 length: 16; V gene: TRBV9; J gene: TRBJ2-2; CDR3 protein: CASSVEMGWDTGELFF
CDR3 length: 15; V gene: TRBV5-6; J gene: TRBJ1-2; CDR3 protein: CASSLNTGGNYGYTF
CDR3 length: 17; V gene: TRBV10-3; J gene: TRBJ1-4; CDR3 protein: CAISESTQSATNEKLFF
CDR3 length: 13; V gene: TRBV29-1; J gene: TRBJ2-3; CDR3 protein: CSVEAVATDTQYF
CDR3 length: 14; V gene: TRBV19; J gene: TRBJ2-7; CDR3 protein: CASTVTGGSYEQYF
CDR3 length: 13; V gene: TRBV6-1; J gene: TRBJ1-6; CDR3 protein: CASGDRGTGPLHF
CDR3 length: 15; V gene: TRBV6-4; J gene: TRBJ2-3; CDR3 protein: CASSPLAGDTDTQYF
CDR3 length: 12; V gene: TRBV29-1; J gene: TRBJ2-7; CDR3 protein: CSVDNRGGEQYF
CDR3 length: 14; V gene: TRBV6-5; J gene: TRBJ2-3; CDR3 protein: CASSRQTFTDTQYF
CDR3 length: 14; V gene: TRBV7-2; J gene: TRBJ1-2; CDR3 protein: CASSLVGQGRGYTF
CDR3 length: 14; V gene: TRBV28; J gene: TRBJ2-6; CDR3 protein: CASMLSSGANVLTF
CDR3 length: 15; V gene: TRBV18; J gene: TRBJ2-7; CDR3 protein: CASSPPTGAKYEQYF
CDR3 length: 14; V gene: TRBV5-5; J gene: TRBJ1-3; CDR3 protein: CASSSDRAGNTIYF
CDR3 length: 13; V gene: TRBV30; J gene: TRBJ1-4; CDR3 protein: CAWSVRIGEKLFF
CDR3 length: 16; V gene: TRBV6-5; J gene: TRBJ2-7; CDR3 protein: CASSSTSGTGSYEQYF
CDR3 length: 15; V gene: TRBV19; J gene: TRBJ1-5; CDR3 protein: CASSIRIDSNQPQHF
CDR3 length: 16; V gene: TRBV5-4; J gene: TRBJ2-1; CDR3 protein: CASSLGTSGGYNEQFF
CDR3 length: 14; V gene: TRBV4-3; J gene: TRBJ1-3; CDR3 protein: CASSTGGTGNTIYF
CDR3 length: 15; V gene: TRBV7-9; J gene: TRBJ2-3; CDR3 protein: CASSGRGASPDTQYF
CDR3 length: 16; V gene: TRBV9; J gene: TRBJ2-3; CDR3 protein: CASSVAGTSVTDTQYF
CDR3 length: 16; V gene: TRBV6-5; J gene: TRBJ2-6; CDR3 protein: CASSSTGVAGANVLTF
CDR3 length: 15; V gene: TRBV30; J gene: -; CDR3 protein: CAWSVGGGAPYEQYF
CDR3 length: 13; V gene: TRBV5-4; J gene: TRBJ1-6; CDR3 protein: CASSKTGNSPLHF